This T cell receptor beta chain came from a study of blood T cell repertoires in COVID-19. About the study: Material from acute and convalescent COVID-19 was sourced from the United States, Italy and Spain. Sample material is recorded as cDNA or gDNA derived from T cells, B-cell-depleted T cells, or PBMCs.

This CDR3 has 16 residues. CDR1 and CDR2 (germline): SGHTA, FQGTGA. The ends lost 5 bases at V and 3 bases at J; junction bases unmatched: 10. Original data processing: By means of reference gene primer amplification, nucleated cell counts were estimated. Produced via immunoSEQ multiplex PCR; TCRdb's table is partial and in-frame only. V, J and clone size reflect that table, while D and trimming were determined from the DNA. Of some 65,000 clones in the sample, 74% were seen once. This clone was counted between two and nine times. The clonotype comes from a woman aged 80 or over with acute or convalescent COVID-19. The chain couples TRBV7-3 to TRBJ1-1; TRBD1 matches 9 bases. The source material was peripheral blood. The CDR3 sequence: CASSTGTGLGYTEAFF. As DNA, the CDR3 is TGTGCCAGCAGCACAGGGACAGGGTTAGGGTACACTGAAGCTTTCTTT.